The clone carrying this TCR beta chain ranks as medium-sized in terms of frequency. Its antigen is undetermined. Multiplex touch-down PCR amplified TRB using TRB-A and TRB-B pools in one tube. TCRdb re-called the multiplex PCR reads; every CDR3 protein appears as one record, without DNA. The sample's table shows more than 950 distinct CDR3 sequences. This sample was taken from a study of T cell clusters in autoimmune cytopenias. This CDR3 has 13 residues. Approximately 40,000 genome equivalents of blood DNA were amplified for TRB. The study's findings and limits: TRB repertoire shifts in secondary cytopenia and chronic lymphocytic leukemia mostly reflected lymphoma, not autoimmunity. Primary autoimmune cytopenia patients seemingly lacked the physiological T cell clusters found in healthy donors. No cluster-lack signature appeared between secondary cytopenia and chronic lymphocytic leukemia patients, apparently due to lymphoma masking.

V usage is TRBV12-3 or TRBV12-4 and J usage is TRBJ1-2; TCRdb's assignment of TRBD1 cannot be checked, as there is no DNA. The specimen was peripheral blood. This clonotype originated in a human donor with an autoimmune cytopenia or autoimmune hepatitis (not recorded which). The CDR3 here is CASSSGQARGYTF.